One and the same sample provided the 9 T cell receptor beta chains below, sequenced in a study of cytomegalovirus exposure and HLA in healthy donors. 60 Vbeta and 13 Jbeta primers were used in PCR. The repertoire was sequenced with immunoSEQ multiplex PCR; TCRdb's copy has only in-frame clones and lacks some. The table shows 95,000 to 100,000 clones, with over 80% occurring only once. Material: PBMCs. The receptors were gathered from a female donor in good health and CMV-seropositive.

The V gene is TRBV5-1, the J gene TRBJ1-6; tentatively, D is TRBD1 (6 bases). Trimming removed 3 bases from V and 4 bases from J, with 11 bases in between. From germline, CDR1 is SGHRS and CDR2 YFSETQ. The CDR3 totals 15 residues. Written as DNA, the CDR3 is TGCGCCAGCAGCTCCGACAGGCCATATAATTCACCCCTCCACTTT. Amino acids: CASSSDRPYNSPLHF. The full variable domain, rest sourced from reference TRBV5-1 and TRBJ1-6, is KAGVTQTPRYLIKTRGQQVTLSCSPISGHRSVSWYQQTPGQGLQFLFEYFSETQRNKGNFPGRFSGRQFSNSRSEMNVSTLELGDSALYLCASSSDRPYNSPLHFGNGTRLTVT.

This clone is a singleton in its sample. The chain uses TRBV5-1 and TRBJ2-7; the D gene is possibly TRBD1 (6 bases). CDR3 size: 15 residues. V was cut by 0 bases and J by 3 bases, with 13 bases left in between. The germline CDR1 and CDR2 sequences are SGHRS and YFSETQ. The CDR3 sequence: CASSLGGRGVYEQYF. The CDR3 coding sequence is TGCGCCAGCAGCTTGGGTGGCAGGGGCGTCTACGAGCAGTACTTC.

V gene TRBV7-2 combines with J gene TRBJ2-7, with D unclear. Germline V gene lookup returns CDR1 SGHTA and CDR2 FQGNSA. Deletions cut 3 bases from V and 5 bases from J, with 5 bases between. This CDR3 comprises 11 residues. For the CDR3, the DNA is TGTGCCAGCAGCTTCCTTGACGAGCAGTACTTC. It encodes CASSFLDEQYF.

This chain connects TRBV2 to TRBJ1-2, with D possibly matching TRBD1 (5 bases). Germline CDR1 and CDR2: SNHLY and FYNNEI. The CDR3 is 16 residues long. V lost 3 bases to trimming and J lost 0 bases, with 14 bases between them. The CDR3, as DNA: TGTGCCAGCAGTGACTTACGGCAGGGCGCTAACTATGGCTACACCTTC. Protein: CASSDLRQGANYGYTF.

The rearrangement links TRBV6-5 to TRBJ2-1; 8 nucleotides line up with TRBD2. The CDR3 runs to 14 residues. Germline values: CDR1 MNHEY, CDR2 SVGAGI. V dropped 6 bases and J dropped 6; count of bases not matched to a gene: 7. CDR3: CASRRTSIGNEQFF. In DNA, the CDR3 is TGTGCCAGCAGACGGACTAGCATCGGCAATGAGCAGTTCTTC.

Comments on this clone: One junction end disagrees with the germline gene, perhaps due to a read error. The chain combines TRBV30 with TRBJ2-7; TRBD1 agrees at 10 bases. CDR1 GTSNPN and CDR2 SVGIG come from the germline V gene (reference sequence). The CDR3 has 15 residues. CDR3 sequence (DNA): TGTCCCTGGAGTGTAGGGGGGACAGGGGAATACGAGCAGTACTTC. Translating gives CPWSVGGTGEYEQYF.

The chain has TRBV5-4 and TRBJ1-1; a weak D match, TRBD1 (6 bases). This CDR3 has 15 residues. V was clipped by 4 bases and J by 3 bases, with 16 bases between them. The germline V gene encodes CDR1 SGHNT and CDR2 YYREEE (reference sequence). CDR3 sequence reads: CASSADSLGYTEAFF. DNA for the CDR3: TGTGCCAGCAGCGCGGACAGTTTGGGGTACACTGAAGCTTTCTTT.

J is TRBJ1-1 and V is TRBV19; D is perhaps TRBD1 (6 bases). CDR3 length: 17 residues. Trimming stripped 1 base from V and 0 bases from J, with 15 bases between. Germline loops: CDR1 LNHDA, CDR2 SQIVND (reference sequence). The CDR3 sequence: CASSIAGGPFLNTEAFF. The CDR3 nucleotides read TGTGCCAGTAGTATAGCCGGGGGGCCCTTCTTGAACACTGAAGCTTTCTTT.

The chain recombines TRBV19 with TRBJ2-7, with 7 bases that match TRBD1. The V segment lost 3 bases and the J segment 4 bases; nucleotides outside the gene matches: 3. This CDR3 contains 13 residues. Germline lookup yields CDR1 LNHDA and CDR2 SQIVND (reference sequence). CDR3 residues: CASSIGTEYEQYF. In nucleotides, the CDR3 is TGTGCCAGTAGTATTGGGACAGAGTACGAGCAGTACTTC.